This TCR beta chain was recorded in a study of T cells after yellow fever vaccination. Overall study findings and caveats: At 95% to 98% for CD4 and over 80% for CD8, most primary-vaccination clones showed up again after the booster.

For TCR, cDNA came from 5'RACE template switching, which added a universal primer site and UMIs. TCRdb re-called the 5' RACE reads through MiXCR, storing one row per CDR3 protein. The sample has under 300,000 distinct CDR3 sequences, roughly 7.2% seen once; the top ten hold roughly 0.9%. This clonotype appeared many times. Its antigen is still unknown. The V gene lost 4 bases and the J gene lost 7 bases, with 14 bases spanning the gap. The CDR3 extends over 13 amino acids. Germline V gene sequence: CDR1 SGHAT, CDR2 FQNNGV. The sequence was collected from a young man who received the YFV17D yellow fever vaccine. The starting material was CD4+ T cells sorted from PBMCs, obtained 15 days after the yellow fever booster vaccination. The chain employs TRBV11-2 and TRBJ2-7; D possibly corresponds to TRBD1 (5 bases). The CDR3 reads CASSSQRRGEQYF. In nucleotides, the CDR3 is TGTGCCAGCAGCTCTCAACGTAGGGGTGAGCAGTACTTC.